This T cell receptor (beta chain) was found in a study of shared T cell receptors in the human thymus. Sequenced by immunoSEQ multiplex PCR; TCRdb stores in-frame clones only, minus some. The sample consists of a few hundred thousand clones, 95% of them appearing once. The V and J ends lost 4 bases and 0 bases respectively, with 14 bases between them. The germline V gene encodes CDR1 SGHNT and CDR2 YYREEE (reference sequence). The CDR3 covers 15 residues. The V gene is TRBV5-4, the J gene TRBJ2-7, with D tentatively TRBD2 (5 bases). The source of this sequence is a human donor. The sample was thymocytes. CDR3 region: CASSPKPGFSYEQYF. In nucleotides, the CDR3 is TGTGCCAGCAGCCCTAAACCGGGGTTCTCCTACGAGCAGTACTTC. The full variable domain, with the rest looked up from reference TRBV5-4 and TRBJ2-7, is ETGVTQSPTHLIKTRGQQVTLRCSSQSGHNTVSWYQQALGQGPQFIFQYYREEENGRGNFPPRFSGLQFPNYSSELNVNALELDDSALYLCASSPKPGFSYEQYFGPGTRLTVT.